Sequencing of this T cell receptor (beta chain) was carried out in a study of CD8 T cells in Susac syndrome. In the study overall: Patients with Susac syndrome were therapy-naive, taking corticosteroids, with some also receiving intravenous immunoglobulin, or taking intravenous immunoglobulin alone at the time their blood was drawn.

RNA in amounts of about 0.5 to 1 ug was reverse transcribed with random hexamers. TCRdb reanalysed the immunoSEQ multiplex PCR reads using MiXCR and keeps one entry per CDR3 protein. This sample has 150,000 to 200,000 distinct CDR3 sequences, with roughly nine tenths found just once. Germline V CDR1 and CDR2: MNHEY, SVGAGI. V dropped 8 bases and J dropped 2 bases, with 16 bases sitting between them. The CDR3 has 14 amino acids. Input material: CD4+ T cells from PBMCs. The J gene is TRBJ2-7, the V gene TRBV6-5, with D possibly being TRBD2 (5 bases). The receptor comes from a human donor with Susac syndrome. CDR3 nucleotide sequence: TGTGCCAGCTCAGCTAGCCGTCAAGCCTACGAGCAGTACTTC. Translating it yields CASSASRQAYEQYF.